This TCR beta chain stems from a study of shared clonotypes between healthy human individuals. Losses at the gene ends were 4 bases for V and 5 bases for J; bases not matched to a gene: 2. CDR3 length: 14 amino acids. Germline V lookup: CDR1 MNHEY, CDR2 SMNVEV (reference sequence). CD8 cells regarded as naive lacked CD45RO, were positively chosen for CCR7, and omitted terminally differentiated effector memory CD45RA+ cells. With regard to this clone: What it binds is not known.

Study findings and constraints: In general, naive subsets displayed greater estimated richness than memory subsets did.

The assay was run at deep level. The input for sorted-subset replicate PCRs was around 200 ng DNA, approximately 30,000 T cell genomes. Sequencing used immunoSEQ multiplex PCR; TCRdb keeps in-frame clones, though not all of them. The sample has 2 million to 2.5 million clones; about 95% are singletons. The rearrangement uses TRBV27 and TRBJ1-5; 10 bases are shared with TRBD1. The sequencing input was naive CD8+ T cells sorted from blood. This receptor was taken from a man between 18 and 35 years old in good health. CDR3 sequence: CASSYGTGDQPQHF. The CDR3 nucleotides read TGTGCCAGCAGTTACGGGACAGGGGATCAGCCCCAGCATTTT.